Shown below are 2 T cell receptor beta chains from a single sample sequenced in a study of T cell repertoires in ileal Crohn's disease. Clones were sequenced by immunoSEQ multiplex PCR, and TCRdb holds only the in-frame ones, with some missing. The data contain 5,000 or so clones, over 75% of them singletons. Sequencing input: ileal tissue. The receptors were sampled from an adult with Crohn's disease.

This clone occurred a few times. This chain connects TRBV18 to TRBJ1-5; D uncertain. CDR1 is KGHSH and CDR2 is LQKENI in the germline V gene. The ends were cut back, 3 bases at V and 1 base at J, with 10 bases in the middle. This CDR3 spans 15 amino acids. CDR3 sequence: CASSPLEGSNQPQHF. As DNA, the CDR3 is TGTGCCAGCTCACCCCTGGAGGGAAGCAATCAGCCCCAGCATTTT.

A few counts support this clone. This chain links TRBV19 with TRBJ2-5; TRBD1 might be the D (5 bases). The CDR3 extends over 15 amino acids. With 5 bases removed from V and 5 bases from J, the gap between germline ends came to 18 bases. CDR1 is LNHDA, CDR2 SQIVND, per germline (reference sequence). In DNA, the CDR3 is TGTGCCAGTAGTGAAGGGCAGGGTAATCGGGAGACCCAGTACTTC. Protein sequence: CASSEGQGNRETQYF.